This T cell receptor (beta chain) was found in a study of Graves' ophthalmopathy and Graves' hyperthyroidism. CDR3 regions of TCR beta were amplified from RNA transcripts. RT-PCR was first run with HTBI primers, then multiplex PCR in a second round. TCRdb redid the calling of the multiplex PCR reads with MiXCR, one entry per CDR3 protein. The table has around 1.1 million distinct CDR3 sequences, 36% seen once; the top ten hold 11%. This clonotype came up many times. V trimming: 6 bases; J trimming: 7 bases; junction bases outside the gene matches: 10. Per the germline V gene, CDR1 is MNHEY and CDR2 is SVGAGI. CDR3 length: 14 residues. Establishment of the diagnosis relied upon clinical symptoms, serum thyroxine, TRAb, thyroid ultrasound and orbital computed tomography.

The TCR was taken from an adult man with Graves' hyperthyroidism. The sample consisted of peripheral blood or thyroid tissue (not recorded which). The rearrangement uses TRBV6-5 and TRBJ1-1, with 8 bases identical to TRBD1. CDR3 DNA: TGTGCCAGCAGGACTCCGGGACAGGCGCTTGAAGCTTTCTTT. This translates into CASRTPGQALEAFF.